This TCR beta chain came from a study of beta chain features in type 1 diabetes. Turning to the study itself: Summed over all samples, the examined sorted cells came to more than 85 million. The study, taken as a whole, reports: Moderate but significant shortening of TCRB CDR3s was recorded in all four CD4+ subsets from Type 1 diabetes patients.

This CDR3 has 14 residues. From germline, CDR1 is GTSNPN and CDR2 SVGIG (reference sequence). The V and J ends lost 2 bases and 7 bases, in that order; junction bases with no gene match: 7. The sequenced template was cDNA made from the entire isolated RNA. Repertoires were generated with immunoSEQ multiplex PCR, while TCRdb's copy carries only in-frame clones and drops some. The data contain under 350,000 clones, about 24% of them seen just once; the ten biggest clones take up 0.012%. A remark on this clone: Its antigen is still unknown.

The receptor was isolated from a young woman with type 1 diabetes. The chain recombines TRBV30 with TRBJ1-2, with 10 positions matching TRBD1. Sample: naive CD4+ T cells from blood. In DNA form, the CDR3 reads TGTGCCTGGAGTACGGGGGACAGGGGTTTTGGCTACACCTTC. Residues: CAWSTGDRGFGYTF. The whole variable domain, remainder taken from reference TRBV30 and TRBJ1-2, is SQTIHQWPATLVQPVGSPLSLECTVEGTSNPNLYWYRQAAGRGLQLLFYSVGIGQISSEVPQNLSASRPQDRQFILSSKKLLLSDSGFYLCAWSTGDRGFGYTFGSGTRLTVV.